The source of this TCR beta chain is a study of identical twins. A universal primer site was added by template switching, and unique molecular identifiers were carried by the cDNA. TCRdb passed the 5' RACE reads through MiXCR, listing each CDR3 protein once. This sample has 1.5 million or so distinct CDR3 sequences; more than 30% occur once, and the top ten carry more than 0.25%. This clonotype was counted between two and nine times. Its antigen is unidentified. This CDR3 has 17 amino acids. The germline gives CDR1 SGHAT, CDR2 FQDESV (reference sequence). Trimming cost V 5 bases and J 0 bases; bases outside gene matches: 9. Study-level findings and limits: Twins' surplus sharing was weaker for beta out-of-frame sequences.

V gene TRBV11-1 combines with J gene TRBJ2-3; 9 bases agree with TRBD1. Sequenced: cord blood. The receptor was isolated from a newborn girl in good health. The CDR3, as DNA: TGTGCCAGCAGCCCTGGACAGGGGACTTCTAGCACAGATACGCAGTATTTT. Its protein is CASSPGQGTSSTDTQYF.